Below are 10 T cell receptor beta chains sequenced from a single sample in a study of T-cell reconstitution after alpha-beta-depleted transplantation in children. Unique molecular identifiers were used to barcode this TCRbeta library. TCRdb used MiXCR to reprocess the PCR reads, holding one entry per CDR3 protein. Seen here are some 50,000 distinct CDR3 sequences, 9.2% observed once, and the top ten hold 25% to 30%. The sample was PBMCs, mostly from graft donor cells, taken 60 days after TCRalphabeta/CD19-depleted stem cell transplant. All receptors come from a male patient aged 2-15 years who had a stem cell transplant for chronic granulomatous disease, so the T cells may come from the graft donor.

In this sample, this clonotype turned up many times. The genes are TRBV20-1 and TRBJ2-2; 10 bases agree with TRBD2. Trimming cost V 3 bases and J 7 bases; bases outside gene matches: 23. Germline V CDR1 and CDR2: DFQATT, SNEGSKA (reference sequence). The CDR3 contains 20 residues. Here the CDR3 reads CSASPPLGRSSGSSYGELFF. The CDR3, as DNA: TGCAGTGCTAGCCCACCCCTAGGGAGGTCTAGCGGGAGTTCGTACGGGGAGCTGTTTTTT.

The sample holds many counts of this clonotype. CDR3 residues: CASASLTRGHADNEQFF. For the CDR3, the DNA is TGCGCCAGCGCGTCCTTAACCAGGGGGCATGCCGACAATGAGCAGTTCTTC. The chain uses TRBV4-3 and TRBJ2-1, with 8 bases that match TRBD1. The germline gives CDR1 LGHNA, CDR2 YSLEER. J lost 5 bases, V lost 8 bases, and 17 bases had no gene match. CDR3 length: 17 residues.

This clonotype was seen at least ten times. The V gene is TRBV9, the J gene TRBJ2-1; 10 bases are shared with TRBD2. The CDR3 totals 17 residues. Trimming removed 0 bases from V and 6 bases from J; junction bases left unmatched: 9. Germline loops: CDR1 SGDLS, CDR2 YYNGEE. In DNA, the CDR3 is TGTGCCAGCAGCGTAGAGTTCCTAGCGGGAGTCCCCAATGAGCAGTTCTTC. Protein: CASSVEFLAGVPNEQFF.

This clonotype qualifies as medium-sized. This chain connects TRBV5-1 to TRBJ2-1; TRBD2 matches at 10 bases. J lost 1 base, V lost 5 bases, and 9 bases had no gene match. Germline values: CDR1 SGHRS, CDR2 YFSETQ. The CDR3 is 17 amino acids. The CDR3 nucleotides are TGCGCCAGCAGTTGGTCTAGCGGGAGCCCGTCCTACAATGAGCAGTTCTTC. It is translated as CASSWSSGSPSYNEQFF.

The chain couples TRBV12-3 or TRBV12-4 to TRBJ1-2; D call uncertain. The germline V and J ends were trimmed by 4 bases and 11 bases, with 20 bases remaining between them. This CDR3 is 14 amino acids long. The CDR3 coding sequence is TGTGCCAGCAGTTACGGCAGTGCCTCTTACGGGTACACCTTC. The encoded protein is CASSYGSASYGYTF.

The table lists this clonotype with many counts. This chain connects TRBV20-1 to TRBJ2-1, with 7 bases lining up with TRBD1. Looked up from germline, CDR1 is DFQATT and CDR2 is SNEGSKA (reference sequence). V was clipped by 4 bases and J by 0 bases; unmatched bases: 0. This CDR3 is 13 amino acids long. For the CDR3, the DNA is TGCAGTGCTACAGGGGGCTCCTACAATGAGCAGTTCTTC. Translated: CSATGGSYNEQFF.

This clonotype appeared many times. In nucleotides, the CDR3 is TGCGCCAGCAGCCAAGACACAGGGTCTGCCACAGATACGCAGTATTTT. Its protein is CASSQDTGSATDTQYF. The chain links TRBV4-3 to TRBJ2-3; TRBD1 might be the D (6 bases). The CDR3 consists of 16 residues. V lost 0 bases and J 2 bases, leaving 12 bases between the germline ends. Germline V gives CDR1 LGHNA, CDR2 YSLEER.

This rearrangement joins TRBV30 to TRBJ2-6; the D is unclear. The germline gives CDR1 GTSNPN, CDR2 SVGIG (reference sequence). CDR3 size: 12 residues. Trimming took 4 bases from V and 4 from J, leaving 5 bases between them. The CDR3 loop is CAWTRGANVLTF. CDR3 DNA: TGTGCCTGGACTAGGGGGGCCAACGTCCTGACTTTC.

This clonotype was seen more than once but under ten times. J is TRBJ2-3 and V is TRBV2, with 12 positions matching TRBD2. This CDR3 has 15 amino acids. The V gene end was trimmed by 6 bases and the J gene end by 4 bases; junction bases not matched to a gene: 5. Germline V gene lookup returns CDR1 SNHLY and CDR2 FYNNEI. CDR3 residues: CASSPGLAGPDTQYF. CDR3 coding DNA: TGTGCCAGCAGCCCCGGACTAGCGGGACCAGATACGCAGTATTTT.

The sample holds many counts of this clonotype. The chain links TRBV7-9 to TRBJ2-7; 11 bases align to TRBD2. Germline V gives CDR1 SEHNR, CDR2 FQNEAQ (reference sequence). The CDR3 has 15 amino acids. The ends lost 5 bases at V and 3 bases at J; junction bases unmatched: 6. As DNA, the CDR3 is TGTGCCAGCAGCCCTAGCGGGAGGCTCGTCTACGAGCAGTACTTC. It encodes CASSPSGRLVYEQYF. The entire variable domain, with the rest obtained from reference TRBV7-9 and TRBJ2-7, is as follows: DTGVSQNPRHKITKRGQNVTFRCDPISEHNRLYWYRQTLGQGPEFLTYFQNEAQLEKSRLLSDRFSAERPKGSFSTLEIQRTEQGDSAMYLCASSPSGRLVYEQYFGPGTRLTVT.